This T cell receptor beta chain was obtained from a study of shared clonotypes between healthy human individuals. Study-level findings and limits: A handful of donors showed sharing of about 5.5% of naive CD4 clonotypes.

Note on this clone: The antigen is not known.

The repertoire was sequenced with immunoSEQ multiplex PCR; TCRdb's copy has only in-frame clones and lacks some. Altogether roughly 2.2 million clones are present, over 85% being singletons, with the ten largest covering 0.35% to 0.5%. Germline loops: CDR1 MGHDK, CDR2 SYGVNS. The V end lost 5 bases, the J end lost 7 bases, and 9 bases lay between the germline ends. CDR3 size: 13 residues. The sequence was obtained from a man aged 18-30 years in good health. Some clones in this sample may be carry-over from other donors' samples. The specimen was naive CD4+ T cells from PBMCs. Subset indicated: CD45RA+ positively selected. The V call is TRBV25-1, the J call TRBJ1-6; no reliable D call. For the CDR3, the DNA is TGTGCCAGCAGTCCGAACCCCAATTCACCCCTCCACTTT. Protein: CASSPNPNSPLHF.